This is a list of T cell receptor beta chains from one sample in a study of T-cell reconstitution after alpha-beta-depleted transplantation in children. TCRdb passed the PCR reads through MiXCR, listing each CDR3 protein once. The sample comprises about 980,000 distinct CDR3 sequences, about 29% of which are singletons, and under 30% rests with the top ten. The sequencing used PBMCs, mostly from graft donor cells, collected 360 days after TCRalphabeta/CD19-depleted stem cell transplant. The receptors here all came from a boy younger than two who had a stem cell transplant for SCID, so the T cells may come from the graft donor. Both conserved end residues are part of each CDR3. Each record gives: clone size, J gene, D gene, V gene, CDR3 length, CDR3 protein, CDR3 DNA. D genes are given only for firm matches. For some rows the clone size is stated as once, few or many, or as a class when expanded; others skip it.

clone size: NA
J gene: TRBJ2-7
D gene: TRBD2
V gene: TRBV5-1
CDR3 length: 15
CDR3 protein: CASSLAPGGTYEQYF
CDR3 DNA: TGCGCCAGCAGCTTGGCCCCGGGGGGAACTTACGAGCAGTACTTC

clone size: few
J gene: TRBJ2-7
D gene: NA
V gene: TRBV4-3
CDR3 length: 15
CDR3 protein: CASSRGPGVEYEQYF
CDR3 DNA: TGCGCCAGCAGCCGCGGCCCGGGAGTAGAATACGAGCAGTACTTC

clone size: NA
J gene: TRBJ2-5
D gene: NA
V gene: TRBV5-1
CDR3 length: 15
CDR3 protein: CASSLVEGDGATQYF
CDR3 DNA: TGCGCCAGCAGCTTGGTAGAAGGGGACGGGGCGACCCAGTACTTC

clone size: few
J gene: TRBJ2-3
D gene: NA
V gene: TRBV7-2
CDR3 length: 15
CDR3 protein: CASSLYTPDTDTQYF
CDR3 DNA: TGTGCCAGCAGCTTATACACTCCCGACACAGATACGCAGTATTTT

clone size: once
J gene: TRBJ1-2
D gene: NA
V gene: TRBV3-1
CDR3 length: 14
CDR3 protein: CASSPWAAAYGYTF
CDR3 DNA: TGTGCCAGCAGCCCTTGGGCGGCAGCCTATGGCTACACCTTC

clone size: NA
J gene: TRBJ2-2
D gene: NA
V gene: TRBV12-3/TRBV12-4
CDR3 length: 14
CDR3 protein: CASSLQSRTGELFF
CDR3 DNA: TGTGCCAGCAGTTTACAGTCGAGGACCGGGGAGCTGTTTTTT

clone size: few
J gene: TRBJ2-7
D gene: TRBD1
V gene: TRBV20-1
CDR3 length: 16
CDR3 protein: CSARDGSGQGEREQYF
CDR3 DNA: TGCAGTGCTAGAGATGGGTCAGGACAGGGGGAGAGGGAGCAGTACTTC

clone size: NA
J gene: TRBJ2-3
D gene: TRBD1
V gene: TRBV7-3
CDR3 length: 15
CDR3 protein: CASGTGEDGTDTQYF
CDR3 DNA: TGTGCCAGCGGGACAGGGGAGGATGGCACAGATACGCAGTATTTT

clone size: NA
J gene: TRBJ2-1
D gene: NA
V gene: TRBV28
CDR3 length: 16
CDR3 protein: CASSPRWRGPYNEQFF
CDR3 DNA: TGTGCCAGCAGTCCCCGGTGGCGGGGGCCGTACAATGAGCAGTTCTTC

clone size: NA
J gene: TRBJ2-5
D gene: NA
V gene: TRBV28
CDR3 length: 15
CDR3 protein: CASTHAAVYQETQYF
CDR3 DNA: TGTGCCAGCACCCACGCCGCAGTTTACCAAGAGACCCAGTACTTC

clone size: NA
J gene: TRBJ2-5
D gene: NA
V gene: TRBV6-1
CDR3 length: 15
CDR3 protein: CASSRGARGQETQYF
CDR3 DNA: TGTGCCAGCAGCCGTGGGGCGAGGGGCCAAGAGACCCAGTACTTC

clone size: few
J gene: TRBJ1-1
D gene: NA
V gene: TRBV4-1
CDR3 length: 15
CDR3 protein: CASSQAPTLGTEAFF
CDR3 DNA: TGCGCCAGCAGCCAAGCTCCTACCCTCGGCACTGAAGCTTTCTTT

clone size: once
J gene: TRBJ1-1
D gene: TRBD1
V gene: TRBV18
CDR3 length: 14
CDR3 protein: CASSIRQGMTEAFF
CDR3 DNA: TGTGCCAGCTCCATCCGACAGGGAATGACTGAAGCTTTCTTT